A single sample is the source of the 20 T cell receptor beta chains below, sequenced in a study of blood T cell repertoires in COVID-19. The assay was immunoSEQ multiplex PCR, and TCRdb's table has in-frame clones only and misses some. The sample records 110,000 to 150,000 clones, around 80% being singletons. The specimen was peripheral blood. These receptors were taken from a woman aged 55-70 years with acute or convalescent COVID-19.

The chain uses TRBV5-1 and TRBJ2-1, with 15 positions matching TRBD2. The CDR3 is 15 residues long. CDR1 and CDR2 (germline): SGHRS, YFSETQ. The V and J ends lost 3 bases and 6 bases, in that order; junction bases with no gene match: 1. The CDR3 sequence is CASSWTSGRANEQFF. The CDR3 DNA is TGCGCCAGCAGCTGGACTAGCGGGAGGGCCAATGAGCAGTTCTTC.

The chain links TRBV4-1 to TRBJ1-6; the D is unclear. CDR3 length: 13 residues. CDR1 and CDR2 from the germline V gene are MGHRA and YSYEKL. The ends were cut back, 6 bases at V and 6 bases at J, with 9 bases in the middle. CDR3 bases: TGCGCCAGCAGAGGCACTACTAATTCACCCCTCCACTTT. It specifies CASRGTTNSPLHF.

This sequence joins TRBV11-2 and TRBJ1-5, with 9 bases identical to TRBD1. This CDR3 spans 14 amino acids. CDR1 and CDR2 from the germline V gene are SGHAT and FQNNGV. The V segment lost 5 bases and the J segment 7 bases; nucleotides outside the gene matches: 6. The CDR3 DNA reads TGTGCCAGCAGCGGAACAGGGGGCAGGCAGCCCCAGCATTTT. Protein product: CASSGTGGRQPQHF.

The rearrangement uses TRBV24-1 and TRBJ1-2; perhaps TRBD1 as D (5 bases). Germline lookup yields CDR1 KGHDR and CDR2 SFDVKD. This CDR3 comprises 13 residues. Trimming left V 2 bases short and J 3 bases short, with 6 bases between. In nucleotides, the CDR3 is TGTGCCACCAGTGATTCCAGGGACTATGGCTACACCTTC. Protein sequence: CATSDSRDYGYTF.

This clone was counted many times. The chain has TRBV9 and TRBJ1-1, with D possibly TRBD1 on 6 matching bases. Deletions cut 4 bases from V and 0 bases from J, with 19 bases between. CDR1 and CDR2 from the germline V gene are SGDLS and YYNGEE. The CDR3 covers 17 residues. This chain's CDR3 is CASSTLYPDSLNTEAFF. CDR3 nucleotides: TGTGCCAGCAGCACCCTCTACCCGGACAGTTTGAACACTGAAGCTTTCTTT. Looking up the rest from reference TRBV9 and TRBJ1-1 gives the full variable domain: DSGVTQTPKHLITATGQRVTLRCSPRSGDLSVYWYQQSLDQGLQFLIQYYNGEERAKGNILERFSAQQFPDLHSELNLSSLELGDSALYFCASSTLYPDSLNTEAFFGQGTRLTVV.

In this sample, this clone turned up a few times. The chain is built from TRBV14 and TRBJ2-1, with a possible D match to TRBD1 (6 bases). Germline CDR1 is SGHDN and CDR2 is FVKESK. V gave up 2 bases and J gave up 12 bases, with 17 bases separating them. This CDR3 is 14 amino acids long. CDR3 sequence (DNA): TGTGCCAGCAGCCAACCACAGGGACCGGGATTGCAGTTCTTC. Residues: CASSQPQGPGLQFF.

The J gene is TRBJ1-1, the V gene TRBV7-8; 7 bases agree with TRBD1. V dropped 5 bases and J dropped 7; count of bases not matched to a gene: 13. Germline V CDR1 and CDR2: SGHVS, FQNEAQ. CDR3 size: 15 residues. The CDR3 DNA is TGTGCCAGCAGCCCCGCCGGGACAGAGGGAAGTGAAGCTTTCTTT. Translating gives CASSPAGTEGSEAFF.

V and J are TRBV15 and TRBJ1-1, with unresolved D. Trimming shortened V by 0 bases and J by 4 bases, and 9 bases separated the two germline ends. The V gene's germline CDR1 is LNHNV and CDR2 YYDKDF (reference sequence). The CDR3 extends over 14 amino acids. CDR3 sequence (DNA): TGTGCCACCAGCAGAGATATCCGGTTCACTGAAGCTTTCTTT. It translates to CATSRDIRFTEAFF. Filled out from reference TRBV15 and TRBJ1-1, the complete variable domain reads DAMVIQNPRYQVTQFGKPVTLSCSQTLNHNVMYWYQQKSSQAPKLLFHYYDKDFNNEADTPDNFQSRRPNTSFCFLDIRSPGLGDTAMYLCATSRDIRFTEAFFGQGTRLTVV.

The table lists this clone with a few counts. The V gene is TRBV10-3, the J gene TRBJ2-7; 10 bases fit TRBD1. Germline CDR1 reads ENHRY; CDR2 reads SYGVKD. The CDR3 length is 14 residues. Trimming took 6 bases from V and 7 from J; bases not matched to a gene: 9. CDR3 region: CAISEPGTGDEQYF. CDR3 nucleotides: TGTGCCATCAGCGAGCCGGGGACAGGGGATGAGCAGTACTTC.

The V call is TRBV20-1, the J call TRBJ2-3; 12 nucleotides agree with TRBD2. Germline V gene data show CDR1 as DFQATT and CDR2 as SNEGSKA (reference sequence). J gave up 1 base and V 6 bases, and 5 bases lay outside the gene matches. This CDR3 is 15 amino acids long. The CDR3 DNA sequence: TGCAGTGCCAGTCGACTAGCGGGAGGCACAGATACGCAGTATTTT. This gives the protein CSASRLAGGTDTQYF.

The V call is TRBV27, the J call TRBJ2-3, with 8 bases lining up with TRBD2. The CDR3 covers 18 residues. From germline, CDR1 is MNHEY and CDR2 SMNVEV (reference sequence). The V gene end was trimmed by 3 bases and the J gene end by 2 bases; junction bases not matched to a gene: 13. CDR3 nucleotides: TGTGCCAGCAGTTTCTTGATTAGCGGGATTTCTTTCACAGATACGCAGTATTTT. This translates into CASSFLISGISFTDTQYF.

The chain recombines TRBV28 with TRBJ1-6; D perhaps matches TRBD1 (5 bases). The ends were cut back, 2 bases at V and 18 bases at J, with 17 bases in the middle. There are 13 residues in the CDR3. Germline V gene lookup returns CDR1 MDHEN and CDR2 SYDVKM. CDR3 region: CASSLLQWGLYHF. CDR3 bases: TGTGCCAGCAGTTTACTCCAATGGGGACTCTACCACTTT.

CDR3 loop: CASSYYGTEDVNGYTF. As DNA, the CDR3 is TGTGCCAGCAGTTACTACGGGACAGAGGATGTTAATGGCTACACCTTC. The rearrangement uses TRBV6-5 and TRBJ1-2; 7 bases match TRBD1. From germline, CDR1 is MNHEY and CDR2 SVGAGI. The CDR3 spans 16 residues. V dropped 1 base and J dropped 6; count of bases not matched to a gene: 11.

The chain combines TRBV3-1 (or the pseudogene TRBV3-2) with TRBJ2-3; 12 bases are a match to TRBD2. The CDR3 length is 15 residues. Trimming took 4 bases from V and 4 from J; bases not matched to a gene: 3. Germline-derived CDR1 and CDR2 are LGHDT and YNNKEL (reference sequence). The CDR3 sequence: CASSPLAGGPDTQYF. The CDR3 bases are TGTGCCAGCAGCCCTCTAGCGGGAGGGCCAGATACGCAGTATTTT.

V is TRBV5-8 and J is TRBJ2-7, with D maybe TRBD2 (5 bases). V was clipped by 4 bases and J by 6 bases, with 17 bases between them. Germline V lookup: CDR1 SGHTS, CDR2 YDEGEE. The CDR3 extends over 14 amino acids. The DNA of the CDR3 is TGTGCCAGCAGCCGGCGAGGGTTGGTGTTCGAGCAGTACTTC. Translating gives CASSRRGLVFEQYF.

V and J are TRBV7-2 and TRBJ1-5, with TRBD1 matching 7 bases. Looked up from germline, CDR1 is SGHTA and CDR2 is FQGNSA. V was pared by 3 bases and J by 4 bases, with 6 bases of the junction left unmatched. There are 15 residues in the CDR3. CDR3 in amino acids: CASSLWTGGNQPQHF. DNA of the CDR3: TGTGCCAGCAGCTTGTGGACAGGAGGGAATCAGCCCCAGCATTTT. Complete variable domain (other parts from reference TRBV7-2 and TRBJ1-5): GAGVSQSPSNKVTEKGKDVELRCDPISGHTALYWYRQSLGQGLEFLIYFQGNSAPDKSGLPSDRFSAERTGGSVSTLTIQRTQQEDSAVYLCASSLWTGGNQPQHFGDGTRLSIL.

The chain links TRBV1 to TRBJ2-1; the D call of TRBD2 is as the table states it, not checked on the DNA. TRBV1 is a documented pseudogene. The length of the CDR3 is 20 residues. The CDR3 here is CISSPRCESNGQTGFNEQFF. CDR3 coding DNA: TGCATCAGCAGCCCGAGGTGCGAGTCGAACGGTCAGACGGGTTTCAATGAGCAGTTCTTC.

This sequence joins TRBV10-3 and TRBJ2-1; 9 bases align to TRBD2. The CDR3 consists of 14 residues. CDR1 and CDR2 (germline): ENHRY, SYGVKD. Unmatched junction bases numbered 5, after V lost 6 bases and J lost 5 bases. The DNA for the CDR3 is TGTGCCATCAGCCCGGGACTAGCAAACAATGAGCAGTTCTTC. Protein sequence: CAISPGLANNEQFF.

The chain uses TRBV28 and TRBJ1-1, with D maybe TRBD1 (5 bases). Looked up from germline, CDR1 is MDHEN and CDR2 is SYDVKM. The CDR3 is 12 residues long. V was pared by 7 bases and J by 10 bases, with 16 bases between. CDR3 coding DNA: TGTGCCAGCACGGTGTTGGGGGGGAGAGCTTTCTTT. It encodes CASTVLGGRAFF.

The chain combines TRBV4-2 with TRBJ1-1; 8 bases line up with TRBD1. Germline V lookup: CDR1 LGHNA, CDR2 YNFKEQ. Trimming cost V 4 bases and J 7 bases; bases outside gene matches: 11. The CDR3 is 15 residues long. CDR3 sequence: CASSPQAGGGLEAFF. The CDR3 DNA reads TGTGCCAGCAGCCCTCAAGCAGGGGGCGGGCTTGAAGCTTTCTTT.